These 18 T cell receptor beta chains share one sample of origin, sequenced in a study of T cells expressing NK-cell markers. With the 5' RACE reads reprocessed, TCRdb shows one record per CDR3 protein and no DNA. The record lists about 430,000 distinct CDR3 sequences, of which the ten most abundant hold roughly 1.4%. Material for sequencing was blood T cells: a sorted CD56 or NKG2C T cell subset, CD4+ or CD8+ T cells, or bulk PBMC T cells (not recorded which). These receptors came from a woman in her 50s in good health.

The chain carries TRBV20-1 and TRBJ2-1; the TRBD1 assignment by TCRdb is unverifiable without DNA. Germline lookup yields CDR1 DFQATT and CDR2 SNEGSKA (reference sequence). This CDR3 is built from 14 residues. The CDR3: CSANRPDWFNEQFF.

This chain uses TRBV30 with TRBJ2-1; TCRdb proposes TRBD1, but this gene call is untestable without DNA. The CDR3 is 13 amino acids. Germline V gene sequence: CDR1 GTSNPN, CDR2 SVGIG (reference sequence). CDR3 sequence reads: CAWMGDPYNEQFF.

The rearrangement links TRBV12-3 or TRBV12-4 to TRBJ2-1; TCRdb's D call of TRBD2 is untestable without DNA. The CDR3 has 16 amino acids. The CDR3 sequence is CASSPLAGATGVEQFF.

The chain joins TRBV10-3 to TRBJ2-7; without DNA, the TCRdb call of TRBD1 cannot be checked. Looked up from germline, CDR1 is ENHRY and CDR2 is SYGVKD. The CDR3 is 13 residues long. CDR3 residues: CAIGRTGSYEQYF.

This chain's CDR3 is CASSYSRDGSPLHF. The genes are TRBV6-6 and TRBJ1-6. CDR3 length: 14 amino acids. Germline CDR1 is MNHNY and CDR2 is SVGAGI (reference sequence).

This chain uses TRBV5-1 with TRBJ2-2; the D gene TCRdb calls, TRBD1, cannot be checked with no DNA. The length of the CDR3 is 15 residues. Per the germline V gene, CDR1 is SGHRS and CDR2 is YFSETQ. CDR3 region: CASSSGTRKTGELFF.

The chain carries TRBV7-8 and TRBJ2-5. Looked up from germline, CDR1 is SGHVS and CDR2 is FQNEAQ. This CDR3 has 12 residues. The chain's CDR3 is CASSLVAKTQYF.

CDR3 amino acids: CSARELGQGARNIQYF. J is TRBJ2-4 and V is TRBV20-1; TCRdb designates TRBD1, a call that cannot be tested without DNA. The length of the CDR3 is 16 residues. CDR1 DFQATT and CDR2 SNEGSKA come from the germline V gene (reference sequence).

The genes are TRBV12-3 or TRBV12-4 and TRBJ2-1. The CDR3 runs 14 residues. The chain's CDR3 is CASSLEGWYNEQFF.

J is TRBJ1-1 and V is TRBV5-1; TCRdb selects TRBD1, and the lack of DNA leaves this call unchecked. Germline V gives CDR1 SGHRS, CDR2 YFSETQ. The length of the CDR3 is 14 residues. CDR3 region: CASSGGGGSFEAFF. Together with reference TRBV5-1 and TRBJ1-1, the CDR3 gives the full variable domain: KAGVTQTPRYLIKTRGQQVTLSCSPISGHRSVSWYQQTPGQGLQFLFEYFSETQRNKGNFPGRFSGRQFSNSRSEMNVSTLELGDSALYLCASSGGGGSFEAFFGQGTRLTVV.

V usage is TRBV24-1 and J usage is TRBJ2-7; TCRdb reports TRBD1, a call that lacks DNA to check it against. The CDR3 runs 15 residues. CDR1 and CDR2 from the germline V gene are KGHDR and SFDVKD. The CDR3: CATSDRLGGVNGQYF.

This chain joins TRBV7-9 and TRBJ2-5. Looked up from germline, CDR1 is SEHNR and CDR2 is FQNEAQ (reference sequence). The CDR3 contains 12 residues. CDR3 loop: CASSLSTETQYF.

CDR3: CASSRRAHEETQYF. The chain links TRBV3-1 to TRBJ2-5. CDR1 and CDR2 (germline): LGHDT, YNNKEL (reference sequence). This CDR3 contains 14 residues.

V and J are TRBV10-1 and TRBJ2-1; TCRdb indicates TRBD2, and absent DNA this call remains unverified. Germline CDR1 and CDR2: WNHNN and SYGVQD (reference sequence). The CDR3 consists of 15 residues. CDR3 sequence: CASSPTSGASYEQFF.

The chain employs TRBV12-3 or TRBV12-4 and TRBJ2-2. The CDR3 contains 18 residues. The CDR3 region is CASSFSVRRPSNTGELFF.

CDR3 in amino acids: CASSPGLAAPLGSTDTQYF. This sequence joins TRBV7-2 and TRBJ2-3; TCRdb's D call, TRBD2, is unchecked because there is no DNA. This CDR3 contains 19 residues. Germline CDR1 is SGHTA and CDR2 is FQGNSA.

V usage is TRBV11-1 and J usage is TRBJ2-1; TCRdb's assignment of TRBD2 cannot be checked, as there is no DNA. Germline-derived CDR1 and CDR2 are SGHAT and FQDESV (reference sequence). CDR3 length: 12 residues. CDR3 loop: CASSGPSTTPFF.

J is TRBJ2-1 and V is TRBV27; the D gene TCRdb calls, TRBD1, cannot be checked with no DNA. Germline loops: CDR1 MNHEY, CDR2 SMNVEV (reference sequence). This CDR3 has 16 residues. The CDR3 region is CASSFEARFPYNEQFF.